This T cell receptor (beta chain) stems from a study of blood T cells in healthy people across ages. Study background: Capture by template switching was about one barcoded beta molecule per two T cells.

Primers used in a second PCR of roughly 6 to 12 cycles were a sample-barcoded 5' primer and a J-beta primer mix. Using its own MiXCR run on the 5' RACE reads, TCRdb lists one record per CDR3 protein. The sample holds around 1,500,000 distinct CDR3 sequences, 42% seen once. This clonotype was recorded many times. The germline gives CDR1 LGHNA, CDR2 YNFKEQ. The CDR3 has 14 residues. With 0 bases clipped from V and 8 bases from J, the junction kept 3 bases outside the gene matches. The source material was blood. The clonotype originates from a woman aged 18 to 35 in good health. The chain has TRBV4-2 and TRBJ2-1; 8 nucleotides agree with TRBD2. CDR3 in amino acids: CASSQDQLADEQFF. The CDR3 nucleotides are TGTGCCAGCAGCCAAGATCAACTAGCGGATGAGCAGTTCTTC.